Each of the 24 T cell receptor beta chains below was sequenced from the same sample in a study of cytomegalovirus exposure and HLA in healthy donors. Measured with immunoSEQ multiplex PCR; TCRdb has only the in-frame clones, and not every one. The table records approximately 160,000 clones, less than 90% of them present only once. Sequenced sample: PBMCs. Every receptor here comes from a man aged 30-40 years in good health and CMV-seropositive.

The CDR3 sequence is CATSRGGPGDEQYF. The CDR3 DNA reads as TGTGCCACCAGCAGAGGAGGTCCAGGGGACGAGCAGTACTTC. The rearrangement joins TRBV15 to TRBJ2-7, with D perhaps matching TRBD1 (6 bases). This CDR3 is 14 amino acids long. V dropped 1 base and J dropped 5 bases, with 12 bases sitting between them. Looked up from germline, CDR1 is LNHNV and CDR2 is YYDKDF (reference sequence).

This clone was picked up one time. The V call is TRBV6-5, the J call TRBJ2-7; 7 bases match TRBD1. Trimming at V came to 2 bases and at J to 3 bases, leaving 4 bases not matched to a gene. The germline V gene has CDR1 MNHEY and CDR2 SVGAGI. CDR3 length equals 14 residues. The CDR3 region has the DNA TGTGCCAGCAGTTACGAGGGGGCTTTCTACGAGCAGTACTTC. It encodes CASSYEGAFYEQYF.

The chain couples TRBV7-6 to TRBJ2-1; 10 bases fit TRBD1. The germline gives CDR1 SGHVS, CDR2 FNYEAQ. Losses at the gene ends were 3 bases for V and 6 bases for J; bases not matched to a gene: 5. The CDR3 runs to 15 residues. For the CDR3, the DNA is TGTGCCAGCAGCTTCACCGGGACAGGGGTCAATGAGCAGTTCTTC. This sequence encodes CASSFTGTGVNEQFF.

The chain joins TRBV29-1 to TRBJ1-2, with D uncertain. The CDR3 is 13 amino acids. V was clipped by 0 bases and J by 4 bases, with 9 bases between them. CDR1 is SQVTM and CDR2 is ANQGSEA in the germline V gene. The CDR3 protein is CSVEDLTGYGYTF. CDR3 nucleotides: TGCAGCGTTGAAGATCTAACGGGCTATGGCTACACCTTC.

The J gene is TRBJ2-5, the V gene TRBV5-4; the D gene is possibly TRBD1 (7 bases). This CDR3 spans 14 amino acids. Trimming stripped 4 bases from V and 1 base from J, with 11 bases between. Germline CDR1 SGHNT, CDR2 YYREEE (reference sequence). The CDR3 loop is CASSAGQTQETQYF. In nucleotides, the CDR3 is TGTGCCAGCAGCGCGGGACAGACCCAAGAGACCCAGTACTTC.

J is TRBJ1-6 and V is TRBV5-6, with 10 bases aligning to TRBD1. This CDR3 has 14 residues. The germline gives CDR1 SGHDT, CDR2 YYEEEE. Trimming took 3 bases from V and 8 from J; bases not matched to a gene: 2. The CDR3 protein is CASSWTGGDSPLHF. Here the CDR3 DNA reads TGTGCCAGCAGCTGGACAGGGGGGGATTCACCCCTCCACTTT.

This clone was picked up one time. The V call is TRBV28, the J call TRBJ2-3, with D possibly being TRBD2 (6 bases). Germline V gives CDR1 MDHEN, CDR2 SYDVKM. V was cut by 3 bases and J by 0 bases, with 16 bases left in between. The CDR3 contains 17 residues. The CDR3 DNA reads as TGTGCCAGCAGTTTCCGGGACTTCGGTACTAGCACAGATACGCAGTATTTT. Protein sequence: CASSFRDFGTSTDTQYF.

The chain couples TRBV6-5 to TRBJ1-1; D is unclear. This CDR3 spans 13 amino acids. Per the germline V gene, CDR1 is MNHEY and CDR2 is SVGAGI. V was pared by 4 bases and J by 4 bases, with 10 bases between. CDR3 region: CASSLDRSTEAFF. The CDR3 DNA reads TGTGCCAGCAGTTTGGATAGGAGCACTGAAGCTTTCTTT.

A few counts support this clone. J is TRBJ1-6 and V is TRBV7-3; D might be TRBD1 (5 bases). The length of the CDR3 is 13 residues. V was shortened by 5 bases and J by 6 bases, with 8 bases between the two germline ends. CDR1 and CDR2 (germline): SGHTA, FQGTGA. CDR3 sequence (DNA): TGTGCCAGCAGCCAGGGACTTAATTCACCCCTCCACTTT. This translates into CASSQGLNSPLHF. The full variable domain, completed using reference TRBV7-3 and TRBJ1-6, is GAGVSQTPSNKVTEKGKYVELRCDPISGHTALYWYRQSLGQGPEFLIYFQGTGAADDSGLPNDRFFAVRPEGSVSTLKIQRTERGDSAVYLCASSQGLNSPLHFGNGTRLTVT.

The rearrangement links TRBV7-2 to TRBJ2-3, with no clear D. Germline loops: CDR1 SGHTA, CDR2 FQGNSA. V lost 5 bases and J lost 7, with 13 bases in between. The CDR3 runs to 13 residues. Written as DNA, the CDR3 is TGTGCCAGCAGCCCCAGTAGACAAAATACGCAGTATTTT. Translation gives CASSPSRQNTQYF.

The gene calls are TRBV5-1 and TRBJ1-2, with 9 bases aligning to TRBD1. Losses at the gene ends were 3 bases for V and 2 bases for J; bases not matched to a gene: 5. The CDR3 sequence is 15 residues long. Germline CDR1 reads SGHRS; CDR2 reads YFSETQ. CDR3 bases: TGCGCCAGCAGCTCATACAGGGGGCGCAACTATGGCTACACCTTC. Amino acids: CASSSYRGRNYGYTF.

This sequence joins TRBV27 and TRBJ2-1; D not resolved. V lost 0 bases and J lost 2, with 14 bases in between. Per germline, CDR1 MNHEY and CDR2 SMNVEV (reference sequence). This CDR3 is 17 amino acids long. The CDR3 DNA sequence: TGTGCCAGCAGTTTATCGTGGCTAGGCGCCGCCTACAATGAGCAGTTCTTC. Its protein is CASSLSWLGAAYNEQFF.

DNA for the CDR3: TGCGCCAGCAGAAAAGAGCTGAACACTGAAGCTTTCTTT. This gives the protein CASRKELNTEAFF. This chain links TRBV5-1 with TRBJ1-1; no clear D. Deletions cut 5 bases from V and 0 bases from J, with 8 bases between. The CDR3 extends over 13 amino acids. Germline values: CDR1 SGHRS, CDR2 YFSETQ.

This clone was picked up a small number of times. The rearrangement joins TRBV9 to TRBJ2-5, with TRBD1 identical over 7 bases. The J segment lost 1 base and the V segment lost 7 bases, leaving 10 bases of the junction unmatched. The V gene's germline CDR1 is SGDLS and CDR2 YYNGEE. The CDR3 runs 15 residues. The CDR3 nucleotides read TGTGCCAGCGATACCGGGACAGTAACCCAAGAGACCCAGTACTTC. Translating gives CASDTGTVTQETQYF.

The chain combines TRBV7-9 with TRBJ1-1; D unresolved. Trimming removed 3 bases from V and 6 bases from J, with 14 bases in between. Germline assignment: CDR1 SEHNR and CDR2 FQNEAQ (reference sequence). This CDR3 comprises 14 residues. The CDR3 region has the DNA TGTGCCAGCAGCTTCCTAGGAGGGATGGCTGAAGCTTTCTTT. The encoded protein is CASSFLGGMAEAFF.

This rearrangement joins TRBV7-8 to TRBJ2-7; D is undetermined. Deletions cut 5 bases from V and 3 bases from J, with 5 bases between. The CDR3 consists of 11 residues. Germline V gene sequence: CDR1 SGHVS, CDR2 FQNEAQ. CDR3 sequence reads: CASSHGYEQYF. CDR3 coding DNA: TGTGCCAGCAGCCACGGCTACGAGCAGTACTTC.

In DNA, the CDR3 is TGCAGCGTTGCGGGGGGGTCCGAGACCCAGTACTTC. This gives the protein CSVAGGSETQYF. This chain links TRBV29-1 with TRBJ2-5; 8 bases are a match to TRBD2. The CDR3 has 12 residues. The junction had 3 bases not matched to a gene; V was cut back by 4 bases and J by 5 bases. The germline gives CDR1 SQVTM, CDR2 ANQGSEA.

The chain joins TRBV7-6 to TRBJ2-3, with TRBD2 identical over 11 bases. The CDR3 is made up of 17 amino acids. Trimming at V came to 3 bases and at J to 4 bases, leaving 9 bases not matched to a gene. Germline V gene lookup returns CDR1 SGHVS and CDR2 FNYEAQ. The CDR3 DNA reads as TGTGCCAGCAGCTTGGGTAGCGGGGGGGCCATCGCAGATACGCAGTATTTT. This sequence encodes CASSLGSGGAIADTQYF.

The V and J genes are TRBV30 and TRBJ1-5; D not certain. Germline assignment: CDR1 GTSNPN and CDR2 SVGIG (reference sequence). This CDR3 has 14 amino acids. The germline V and J ends were trimmed by 0 bases and 4 bases, with 10 bases remaining between them. CDR3 in DNA: TGTGCCTGGAGTGTATCCGGGGAGAATCAGCCCCAGCATTTT. Amino acid sequence: CAWSVSGENQPQHF.

As to this clone: Its ends do not fully match the called genes, so a read error is possible. The chain combines TRBV7-7 with TRBJ2-2, with D tentatively TRBD2 (7 bases). This CDR3 has 16 residues. CDR1 and CDR2 from the germline V gene are SSHAT and FNYEAQ (reference sequence). This CDR3 is CASSPGARGGTGELFF. Here the CDR3 DNA reads TGTGCTAGCAGCCCCGGTGCGAGGGGGGGCACCGGGGAGCTGTTTTTT. The whole variable domain, filled in from reference TRBV7-7 and TRBJ2-2, reads GAGVSQSPRYKVTKRGQDVTLRCDPISSHATLYWYQQALGQGPEFLTYFNYEAQPDKSGLPSDRFSAERPEGSISTLTIQRTEQRDSAMYRCASSPGARGGTGELFFGEGSRLTVL.

The rearrangement links TRBV5-1 to TRBJ2-3; D is possibly TRBD1 (6 bases). Germline CDR1 and CDR2: SGHRS and YFSETQ. Trimming stripped 2 bases from V and 6 bases from J, with 13 bases between. The CDR3 extends over 14 amino acids. This CDR3 is CASSLTAQGDTQYF. CDR3 DNA sequence: TGCGCCAGCAGCTTAACAGCGCAGGGGGATACGCAGTATTTT. Full variable domain (outside the CDR3, taken from reference TRBV5-1 and TRBJ2-3): KAGVTQTPRYLIKTRGQQVTLSCSPISGHRSVSWYQQTPGQGLQFLFEYFSETQRNKGNFPGRFSGRQFSNSRSEMNVSTLELGDSALYLCASSLTAQGDTQYFGPGTRLTVL.

This clone has only one observation. The V and J genes are TRBV6-6 and TRBJ2-3; weak D call: TRBD2 (5 bases). Per germline, CDR1 MNHNY and CDR2 SVGAGI (reference sequence). This CDR3 comprises 16 residues. V lost 4 bases and J 1 base, leaving 15 bases between the germline ends. CDR3 sequence reads: CASSSLKDYGTDTQYF. The CDR3, as DNA: TGTGCCAGCAGTTCCTTAAAAGACTACGGCACAGATACGCAGTATTTT.

The chain uses TRBV25-1 and TRBJ2-5; 9 nucleotides match TRBD1. The CDR3 is made up of 13 amino acids. J was trimmed by 5 bases and V by 6 bases; bases with no gene match: 4. Germline V lookup: CDR1 MGHDK, CDR2 SYGVNS. The DNA of the CDR3 is TGTGCCAGCAGACAGGGGGCTGTGGAGACCCAGTACTTC. It translates to CASRQGAVETQYF.

The chain uses TRBV30 and TRBJ2-1; 13 nucleotides align to TRBD2. Trimming at V came to 2 bases and at J to 6 bases, leaving 7 bases not matched to a gene. From germline, CDR1 is GTSNPN and CDR2 SVGIG (reference sequence). CDR3 size: 16 residues. CDR3 loop: CAWSPLGLAGSNEQFF. CDR3 sequence (DNA): TGTGCCTGGAGTCCCCTGGGACTAGCGGGATCCAATGAGCAGTTCTTC. The whole variable domain, filled in from reference TRBV30 and TRBJ2-1, reads SQTIHQWPATLVQPVGSPLSLECTVEGTSNPNLYWYRQAAGRGLQLLFYSVGIGQISSEVPQNLSASRPQDRQFILSSKKLLLSDSGFYLCAWSPLGLAGSNEQFFGPGTRLTVL.